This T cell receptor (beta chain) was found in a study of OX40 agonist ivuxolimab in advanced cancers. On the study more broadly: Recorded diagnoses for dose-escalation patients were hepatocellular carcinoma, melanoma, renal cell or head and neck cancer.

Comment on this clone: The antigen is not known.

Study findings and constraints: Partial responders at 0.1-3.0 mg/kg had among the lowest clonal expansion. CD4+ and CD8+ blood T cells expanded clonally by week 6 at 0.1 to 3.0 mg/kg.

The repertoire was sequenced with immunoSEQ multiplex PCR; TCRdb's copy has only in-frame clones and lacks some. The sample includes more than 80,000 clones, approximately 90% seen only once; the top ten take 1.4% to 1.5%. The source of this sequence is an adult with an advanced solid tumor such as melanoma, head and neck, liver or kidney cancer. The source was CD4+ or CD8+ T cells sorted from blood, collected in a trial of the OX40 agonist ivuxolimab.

In DNA, the CDR3 is TGTGCCAGCAGCCAGGGGCGTAGCACTGAAGCTTTCTTT. Its protein is CASSQGRSTEAFF. The V gene is TRBV7-2, the J gene TRBJ1-1; possibly TRBD1 for D (6 bases). CDR3 length: 13 amino acids. The germline V gene has CDR1 SGHTA and CDR2 FQGNSA. Trimming cost V 5 bases and J 4 bases, with 11 bases left between them.